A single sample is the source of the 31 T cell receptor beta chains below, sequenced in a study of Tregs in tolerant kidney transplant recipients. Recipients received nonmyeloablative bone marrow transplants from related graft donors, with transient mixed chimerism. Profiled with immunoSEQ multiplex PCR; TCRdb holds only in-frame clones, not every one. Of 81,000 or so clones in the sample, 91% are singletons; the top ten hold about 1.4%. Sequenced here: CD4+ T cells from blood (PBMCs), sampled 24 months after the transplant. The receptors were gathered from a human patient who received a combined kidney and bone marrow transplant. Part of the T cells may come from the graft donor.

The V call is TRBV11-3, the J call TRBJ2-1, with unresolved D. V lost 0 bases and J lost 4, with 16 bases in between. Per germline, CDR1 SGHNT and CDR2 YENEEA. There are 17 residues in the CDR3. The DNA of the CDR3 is TGTGCCAGCAGCTTAGATGTCAACAACCCCAGGTACAATGAGCAGTTCTTC. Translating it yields CASSLDVNNPRYNEQFF.

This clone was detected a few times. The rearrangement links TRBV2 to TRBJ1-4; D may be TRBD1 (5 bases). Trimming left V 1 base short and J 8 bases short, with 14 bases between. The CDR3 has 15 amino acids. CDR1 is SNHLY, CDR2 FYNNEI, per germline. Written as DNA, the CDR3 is TGTGCCAGCAGTGAAGATGAAAGGGGTTGGGAAAAACTGTTTTTT. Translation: CASSEDERGWEKLFF.

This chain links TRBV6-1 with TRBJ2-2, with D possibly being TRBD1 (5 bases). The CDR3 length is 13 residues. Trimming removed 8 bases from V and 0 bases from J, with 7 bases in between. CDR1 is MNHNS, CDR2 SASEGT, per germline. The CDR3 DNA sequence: TGTGCCAGCGACAGAACGAACACCGGGGAGCTGTTTTTT. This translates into CASDRTNTGELFF.

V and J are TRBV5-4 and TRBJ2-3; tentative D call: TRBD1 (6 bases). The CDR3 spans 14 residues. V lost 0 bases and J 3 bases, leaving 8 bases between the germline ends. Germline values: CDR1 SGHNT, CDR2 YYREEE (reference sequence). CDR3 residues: CASSLADRTDTQYF. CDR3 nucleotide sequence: TGTGCCAGCAGCTTGGCCGACAGGACAGATACGCAGTATTTT.

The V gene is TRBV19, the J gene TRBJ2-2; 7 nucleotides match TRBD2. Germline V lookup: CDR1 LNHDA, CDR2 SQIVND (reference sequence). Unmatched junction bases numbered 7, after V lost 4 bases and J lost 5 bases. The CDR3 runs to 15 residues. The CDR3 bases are TGTGCCAGTAGTAAGCAGGGACTAATGACCGGGGAGCTGTTTTTT. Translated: CASSKQGLMTGELFF.

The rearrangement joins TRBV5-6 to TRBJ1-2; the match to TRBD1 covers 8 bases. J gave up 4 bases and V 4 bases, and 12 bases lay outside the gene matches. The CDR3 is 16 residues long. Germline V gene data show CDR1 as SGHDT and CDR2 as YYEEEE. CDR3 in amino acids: CASSPRTGSPSYGYTF. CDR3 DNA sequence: TGTGCCAGCAGCCCCCGGACAGGGAGCCCAAGCTATGGCTACACCTTC.

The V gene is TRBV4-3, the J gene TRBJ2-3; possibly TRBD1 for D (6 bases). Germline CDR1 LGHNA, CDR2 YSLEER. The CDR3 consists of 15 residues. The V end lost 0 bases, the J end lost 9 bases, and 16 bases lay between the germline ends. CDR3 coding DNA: TGCGCCAGCAGCCAAGATCGGGTAGTGAGGGGGACGCAGTATTTT. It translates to CASSQDRVVRGTQYF.

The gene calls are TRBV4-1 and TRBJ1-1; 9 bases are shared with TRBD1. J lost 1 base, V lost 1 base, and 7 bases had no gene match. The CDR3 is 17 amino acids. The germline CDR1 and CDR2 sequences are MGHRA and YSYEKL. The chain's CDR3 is CASSQVRGTGRNTEAFF. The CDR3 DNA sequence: TGCGCCAGCAGCCAAGTAAGGGGGACAGGGCGGAACACTGAAGCTTTCTTT.

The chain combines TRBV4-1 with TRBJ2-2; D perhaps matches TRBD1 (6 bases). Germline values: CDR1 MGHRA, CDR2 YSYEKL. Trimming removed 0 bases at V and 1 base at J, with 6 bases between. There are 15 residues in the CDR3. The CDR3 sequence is CASSQETGNTGELFF. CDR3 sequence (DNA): TGCGCCAGCAGCCAAGAGACAGGGAACACCGGGGAGCTGTTTTTT.

CDR3 residues: CASSMYQGVTEAFF. For the CDR3, the DNA is TGTGCCAGCAGCATGTACCAAGGGGTTACTGAAGCTTTCTTT. The chain is built from TRBV7-9 and TRBJ1-1; perhaps TRBD1 as D (5 bases). Trimming removed 5 bases at V and 5 bases at J, with 15 bases between. CDR3 length equals 14 residues. Germline V CDR1 and CDR2: SEHNR, FQNEAQ (reference sequence). Combining the CDR3 with reference TRBV7-9 and TRBJ1-1 gives the whole variable domain DTGVSQNPRHKITKRGQNVTFRCDPISEHNRLYWYRQTLGQGPEFLTYFQNEAQLEKSRLLSDRFSAERPKGSFSTLEIQRTEQGDSAMYLCASSMYQGVTEAFFGQGTRLTVV.

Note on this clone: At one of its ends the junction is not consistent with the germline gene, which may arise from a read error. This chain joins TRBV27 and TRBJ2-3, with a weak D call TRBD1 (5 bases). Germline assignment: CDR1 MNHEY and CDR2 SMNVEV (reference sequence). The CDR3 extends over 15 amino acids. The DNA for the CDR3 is TGTGCCAGCAGCTTATCATTTGGGGCGTCAGATACGCAGTATTTT. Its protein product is CASSLSFGASDTQYF.

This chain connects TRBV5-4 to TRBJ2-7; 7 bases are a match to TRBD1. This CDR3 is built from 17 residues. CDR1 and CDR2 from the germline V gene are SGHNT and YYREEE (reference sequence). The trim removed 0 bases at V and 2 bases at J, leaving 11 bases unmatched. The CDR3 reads CASSLAIGGMGPYEQYF. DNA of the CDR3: TGTGCCAGCAGCTTGGCGATAGGGGGCATGGGACCCTACGAGCAGTACTTC.

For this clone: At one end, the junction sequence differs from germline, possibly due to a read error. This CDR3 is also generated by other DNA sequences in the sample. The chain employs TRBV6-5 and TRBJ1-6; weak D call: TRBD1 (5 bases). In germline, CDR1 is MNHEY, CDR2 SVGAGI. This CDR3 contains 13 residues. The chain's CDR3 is CASSYGANSPLHF. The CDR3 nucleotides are TGTGCCAGCAGTTACGGGGCTAATTCCCCCCTCCACTTT.

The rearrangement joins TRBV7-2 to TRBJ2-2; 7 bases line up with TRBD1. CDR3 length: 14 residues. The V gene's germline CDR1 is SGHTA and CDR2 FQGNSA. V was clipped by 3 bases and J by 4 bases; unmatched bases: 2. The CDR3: CASSFNRGTGELFF. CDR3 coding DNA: TGTGCCAGCAGCTTCAACAGGGGCACCGGGGAGCTGTTTTTT.

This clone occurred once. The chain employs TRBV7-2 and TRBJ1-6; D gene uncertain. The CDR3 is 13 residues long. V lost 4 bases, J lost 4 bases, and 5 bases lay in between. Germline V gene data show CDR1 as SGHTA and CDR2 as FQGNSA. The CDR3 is CASSSSYNSPLHF. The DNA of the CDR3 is TGTGCCAGCAGCTCCAGTTATAATTCACCCCTCCACTTT.

The CDR3 nucleotides read TGTGCCACGCAACAGAGCGGGACCTACTACAATGAGCAGTTCTTC. Translating gives CATQQSGTYYNEQFF. The chain links TRBV15 to TRBJ2-1; 7 bases agree with TRBD2. The CDR3 extends over 15 amino acids. With 9 bases clipped from V and 3 bases from J, the junction kept 11 bases outside the gene matches. Germline V gene data show CDR1 as LNHNV and CDR2 as YYDKDF (reference sequence). The whole variable domain, remainder taken from reference TRBV15 and TRBJ2-1, is DAMVIQNPRYQVTQFGKPVTLSCSQTLNHNVMYWYQQKSSQAPKLLFHYYDKDFNNEADTPDNFQSRRPNTSFCFLDIRSPGLGDTAMYLCATQQSGTYYNEQFFGPGTRLTVL.

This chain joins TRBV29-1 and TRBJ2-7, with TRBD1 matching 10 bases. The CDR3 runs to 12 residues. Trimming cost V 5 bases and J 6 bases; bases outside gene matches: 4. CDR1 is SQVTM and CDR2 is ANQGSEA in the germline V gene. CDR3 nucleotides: TGCAGCGTTAGGACAGGGGGAGGCGAGCAGTACTTC. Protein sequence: CSVRTGGGEQYF.

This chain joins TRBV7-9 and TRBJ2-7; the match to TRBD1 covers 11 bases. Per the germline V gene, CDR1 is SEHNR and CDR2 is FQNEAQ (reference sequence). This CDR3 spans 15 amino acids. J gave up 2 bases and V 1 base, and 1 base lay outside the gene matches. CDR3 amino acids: CASSLEGQGAYEQYF. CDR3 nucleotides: TGTGCCAGCAGCTTAGAGGGACAGGGGGCCTACGAGCAGTACTTC.

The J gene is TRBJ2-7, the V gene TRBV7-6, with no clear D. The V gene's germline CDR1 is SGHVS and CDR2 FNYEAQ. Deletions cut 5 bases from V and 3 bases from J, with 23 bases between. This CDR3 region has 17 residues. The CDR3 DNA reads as TGTGCCAGCAGCAGCATCGGGTTTAAATTAGGTGACTACGAGCAGTACTTC. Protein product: CASSSIGFKLGDYEQYF.

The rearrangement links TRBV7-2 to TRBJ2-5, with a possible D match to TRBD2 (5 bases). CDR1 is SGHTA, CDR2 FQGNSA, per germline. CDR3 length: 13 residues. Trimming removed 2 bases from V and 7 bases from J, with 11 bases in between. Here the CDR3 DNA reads TGTGCCAGCAGCTTACTAGCTCTTGGGACCCAGTACTTC. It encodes CASSLLALGTQYF.

The CDR3: CASSPGLAGGSSYNEQFF. CDR3 in DNA: TGCGCCAGCAGCCCGGGACTAGCGGGGGGAAGCTCCTACAATGAGCAGTTCTTC. The chain uses TRBV5-1 and TRBJ2-1, with 15 bases identical to TRBD2. The CDR3 runs 18 residues. Losses at the gene ends were 4 bases for V and 0 bases for J; bases not matched to a gene: 5. The germline V gene encodes CDR1 SGHRS and CDR2 YFSETQ.

The CDR3 bases are TGTGCCAGCAGCTTAGCGTGGACACCGGGACAGGGAAACACCATATATTTT. This gives the protein CASSLAWTPGQGNTIYF. The chain uses TRBV7-2 and TRBJ1-3, with TRBD1 identical over 7 bases. The CDR3 covers 17 residues. J lost 4 bases, V lost 0 bases, and 9 bases had no gene match. CDR1 is SGHTA and CDR2 is FQGNSA in the germline V gene.

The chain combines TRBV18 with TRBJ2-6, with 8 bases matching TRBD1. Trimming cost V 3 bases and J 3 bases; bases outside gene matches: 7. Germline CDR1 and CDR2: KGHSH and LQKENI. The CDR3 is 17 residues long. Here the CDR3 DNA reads TGTGCCAGCTCACCGAAGCAGGGGGCTAGTGGGGCCAACGTCCTGACTTTC. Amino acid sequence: CASSPKQGASGANVLTF.

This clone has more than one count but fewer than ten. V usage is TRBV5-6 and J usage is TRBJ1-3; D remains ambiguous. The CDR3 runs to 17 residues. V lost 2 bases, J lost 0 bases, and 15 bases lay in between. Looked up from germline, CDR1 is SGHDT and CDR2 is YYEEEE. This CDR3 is CASSFYSGVYSGNTIYF. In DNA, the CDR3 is TGTGCCAGCAGCTTCTATTCGGGAGTATACTCTGGAAACACCATATATTTT.

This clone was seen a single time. CDR3 in DNA: TGTGCCAGCAGTTACTGGCGGGTCGGGGGCACAGATACGCAGTATTTT. Translated: CASSYWRVGGTDTQYF. V and J are TRBV6-5 and TRBJ2-3; D possibly corresponds to TRBD2 (5 bases). CDR1 MNHEY and CDR2 SVGAGI come from the germline V gene. Trimming took 1 base from V and 1 from J, leaving 12 bases between them. CDR3 length: 16 residues.

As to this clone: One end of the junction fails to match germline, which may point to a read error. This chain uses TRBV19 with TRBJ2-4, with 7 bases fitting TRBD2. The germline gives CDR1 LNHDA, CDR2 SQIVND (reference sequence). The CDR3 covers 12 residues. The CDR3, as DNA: TGTGCCAGTAGTATACGCGGGGGTTGGGTTGTTTTC. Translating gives CASSIRGGWVVF.

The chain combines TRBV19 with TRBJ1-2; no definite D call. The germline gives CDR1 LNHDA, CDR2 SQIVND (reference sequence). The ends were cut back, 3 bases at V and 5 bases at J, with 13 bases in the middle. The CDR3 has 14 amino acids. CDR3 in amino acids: CASSMRGFEYGYTF. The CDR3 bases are TGTGCCAGTAGTATGAGAGGATTCGAGTATGGCTACACCTTC.

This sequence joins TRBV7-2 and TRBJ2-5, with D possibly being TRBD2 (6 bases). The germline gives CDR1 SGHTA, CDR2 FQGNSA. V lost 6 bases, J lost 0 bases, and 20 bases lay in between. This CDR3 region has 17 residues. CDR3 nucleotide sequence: TGTGCCAGCAGTTTTGCGTGGGGTAGCGGAAACCAAGAGACCCAGTACTTC. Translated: CASSFAWGSGNQETQYF.

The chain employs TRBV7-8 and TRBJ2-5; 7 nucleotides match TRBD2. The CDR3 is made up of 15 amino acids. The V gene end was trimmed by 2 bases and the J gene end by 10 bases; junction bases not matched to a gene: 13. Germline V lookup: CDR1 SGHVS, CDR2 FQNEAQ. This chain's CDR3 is CASSLQRGPTRGQYF. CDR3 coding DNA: TGTGCCAGCAGCTTACAGCGGGGCCCAACCCGGGGCCAGTACTTC.

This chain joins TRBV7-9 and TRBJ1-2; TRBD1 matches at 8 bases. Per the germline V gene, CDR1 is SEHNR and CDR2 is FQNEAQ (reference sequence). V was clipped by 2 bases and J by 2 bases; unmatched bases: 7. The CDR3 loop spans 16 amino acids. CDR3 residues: CASSLSGTGPNYGYTF. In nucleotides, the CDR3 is TGTGCCAGCAGCTTAAGTGGGACAGGACCGAACTATGGCTACACCTTC.

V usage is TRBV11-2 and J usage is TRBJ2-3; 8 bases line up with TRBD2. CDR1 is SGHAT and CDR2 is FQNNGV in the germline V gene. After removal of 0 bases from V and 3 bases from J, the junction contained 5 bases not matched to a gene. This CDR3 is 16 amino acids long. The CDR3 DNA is TGTGCCAGCAGCTTAGATGGGGGACTAGGAACAGATACGCAGTATTTT. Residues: CASSLDGGLGTDTQYF.